This passage covers 16 T cell receptor beta chains from one sample sequenced in a study of blood T cell repertoires in COVID-19. Method: immunoSEQ multiplex PCR; TCRdb's copy keeps in-frame clones and lacks some. There are about 140,000 clones in the sample; about four fifths occur only once, and under 5% lies in the top ten. The sequenced sample consisted of peripheral blood. Source of these receptors: a woman in her sixties with acute or convalescent COVID-19.

The rearrangement links TRBV6-6 to TRBJ1-2, with TRBD1 matching over 11 bases. The CDR3 is made up of 15 amino acids. Trimming took 6 bases from V and 5 from J; bases not matched to a gene: 8. CDR1 MNHNY and CDR2 SVGAGI come from the germline V gene (reference sequence). For the CDR3, the DNA is TGTGCCAGCAGCCTGGACAGGGGGCATTTTTATGGCTACACCTTC. Encoded protein: CASSLDRGHFYGYTF.

The CDR3, as DNA: TGTGCCAGCAGATCCGGGACTAGTCCACTTAATGAGCAGTTCTTC. It encodes CASRSGTSPLNEQFF. This chain links TRBV6-5 with TRBJ2-1; 8 positions agree with TRBD2. V was clipped by 6 bases and J by 7 bases; unmatched bases: 11. The CDR3 spans 15 residues. Germline V gene lookup returns CDR1 MNHEY and CDR2 SVGAGI.

This chain links TRBV10-3 with TRBJ2-7; 11 bases map to TRBD2. This CDR3 comprises 16 residues. Germline V lookup: CDR1 ENHRY, CDR2 SYGVKD. The trim removed 0 bases at V and 4 bases at J, leaving 5 bases unmatched. CDR3 sequence reads: CAISESGTSGYYEQYF. In DNA form, the CDR3 reads TGTGCCATCAGTGAGTCGGGGACTAGCGGCTATTACGAGCAGTACTTC.

The chain uses TRBV2 and TRBJ1-5; D might be TRBD1 (6 bases). The germline V gene encodes CDR1 SNHLY and CDR2 FYNNEI. This CDR3 region has 15 residues. V gave up 4 bases and J gave up 4 bases, with 14 bases separating them. DNA for the CDR3: TGTGCCAGCAGTGGGGCAACGAGGGGGAATCAGCCCCAGCATTTT. Its translation is CASSGATRGNQPQHF.

V is TRBV20-1 and J is TRBJ2-2, with 11 bases aligning to TRBD2. The CDR3 runs to 16 residues. V lost 3 bases to trimming and J lost 0 bases; unmatched junction nucleotides: 3. CDR1 and CDR2 from the germline V gene are DFQATT and SNEGSKA (reference sequence). The CDR3, as DNA: TGCAGTGCTAGTGGGACTAGCGGCGCGAACACCGGGGAGCTGTTTTTT. Encoded protein: CSASGTSGANTGELFF.

J is TRBJ2-2 and V is TRBV28, with TRBD1 identical over 8 bases. V gave up 2 bases and J gave up 7 bases; unmatched junction bases: 6. Germline lookup yields CDR1 MDHEN and CDR2 SYDVKM. The CDR3 is 15 amino acids. This CDR3 reads CASSLPGTGNGELFF. The DNA of the CDR3 is TGTGCCAGCAGTTTACCCGGGACAGGTAACGGGGAGCTGTTTTTT. Using reference TRBV28 and TRBJ2-2 for the parts outside the CDR3, the full variable domain is DVKVTQSSRYLVKRTGEKVFLECVQDMDHENMFWYRQDPGLGLRLIYFSYDVKMKEKGDIPEGYSVSREKKERFSLILESASTNQTSMYLCASSLPGTGNGELFFGEGSRLTVL.

This sequence joins TRBV2 and TRBJ1-2; possible D gene TRBD1, 5 bases. Deletions cut 4 bases from V and 6 bases from J, with 6 bases between. The CDR3 is 11 amino acids. Germline V gives CDR1 SNHLY, CDR2 FYNNEI. This chain's CDR3 is CASSVRDGYTF. The CDR3 DNA sequence: TGTGCCAGCAGTGTCAGGGATGGCTACACCTTC.

The sample holds a few counts of this clone. This chain uses TRBV30 with TRBJ2-4; D perhaps matches TRBD1 (6 bases). Deletions cut 0 bases from V and 6 bases from J, with 12 bases between. This CDR3 is built from 14 residues. Per germline, CDR1 GTSNPN and CDR2 SVGIG (reference sequence). In DNA, the CDR3 is TGTGCCTGGAGTGTAACAGGGTCTGGAAACATTCAGTACTTC. Translating it yields CAWSVTGSGNIQYF.

This clone turned up a few times. The V call is TRBV7-9, the J call TRBJ2-5; D remains ambiguous. The CDR3 extends over 12 amino acids. V gave up 4 bases and J gave up 5 bases, with 8 bases separating them. CDR1 and CDR2 (germline): SEHNR, FQNEAQ (reference sequence). The CDR3 loop reads CASSSEWETQYF. CDR3 coding DNA: TGTGCCAGCAGCTCCGAGTGGGAGACCCAGTACTTC.

The CDR3: CASSSRQGSPYNEQFF. CDR3 nucleotides: TGTGCCAGCAGCTCCCGACAGGGTTCACCCTACAATGAGCAGTTCTTC. This rearrangement joins TRBV13 to TRBJ2-1; the match to TRBD1 covers 7 bases. The CDR3 totals 16 residues. Germline V gene sequence: CDR1 PRHDT, CDR2 FYEKMQ (reference sequence). The junction had 8 bases not matched to a gene; V was cut back by 4 bases and J by 2 bases.

The chain is built from TRBV7-3 and TRBJ1-1; D not resolved. Germline values: CDR1 SGHTA, CDR2 FQGTGA. Trimming left V 5 bases short and J 3 bases short, with 10 bases between. The CDR3 spans 13 residues. The CDR3: CASSELRDTEAFF. The CDR3 coding sequence is TGTGCCAGCAGCGAGCTTCGGGACACTGAAGCTTTCTTT.

The chain recombines TRBV13 with TRBJ2-1; 9 bases align to TRBD1. Germline assignment: CDR1 PRHDT and CDR2 FYEKMQ (reference sequence). The CDR3 is 15 amino acids. The V and J ends lost 4 bases and 6 bases, in that order; junction bases with no gene match: 7. CDR3 residues: CASSSRRTGVNEQFF. CDR3 DNA: TGTGCCAGCAGCTCCCGCAGGACAGGGGTCAATGAGCAGTTCTTC.

The CDR3 spells CASSAGTYFVHNEQFF. CDR3 bases: TGTGCCAGCAGCGCCGGGACATATTTTGTTCATAATGAGCAGTTCTTC. This sequence joins TRBV7-9 and TRBJ2-1; a weak D match, TRBD1 (6 bases). CDR1 is SEHNR and CDR2 is FQNEAQ in the germline V gene (reference sequence). CDR3 length equals 16 residues. V lost 5 bases and J 7 bases, leaving 21 bases between the germline ends.

J is TRBJ1-2 and V is TRBV30; tentative D call: TRBD1 (6 bases). The CDR3 loop spans 18 amino acids. Per the germline V gene, CDR1 is GTSNPN and CDR2 is SVGIG (reference sequence). V was clipped by 3 bases and J by 4 bases, with 27 bases between them. CDR3 region: CAWSHFTVLGQRSYGYTF. In DNA form, the CDR3 reads TGTGCCTGGAGCCACTTCACCGTTTTAGGACAGAGGTCCTATGGCTACACCTTC.

The J gene is TRBJ1-3, the V gene TRBV28; TRBD1 might be the D (6 bases). The germline V gene encodes CDR1 MDHEN and CDR2 SYDVKM. V was trimmed by 11 bases and J by 1 base, leaving 18 bases between them. The CDR3 extends over 15 amino acids. The CDR3 region has the DNA TGTGCCGCCGCAACGACAAGGGGGTCTGGAAACACCATATATTTT. Residues: CAAATTRGSGNTIYF.

This chain joins TRBV2 and TRBJ2-3; TRBD1 aligns across 12 bases. This CDR3 is 16 amino acids long. Looked up from germline, CDR1 is SNHLY and CDR2 is FYNNEI. Trimming cost V 5 bases and J 0 bases; bases outside gene matches: 3. The CDR3 protein is CASSRDRGPSTDTQYF. Written as DNA, the CDR3 is TGTGCCAGCAGTAGGGACAGGGGGCCAAGCACAGATACGCAGTATTTT.